Shown below are 32 T cell receptor beta chains from a single sample sequenced in a study of shared clonotypes between healthy human individuals. The data were produced by immunoSEQ multiplex PCR, yet TCRdb's version contains in-frame clones alone and is incomplete. Among more than 900,000 clones listed, 75% to 80% were seen once. Sequenced sample: memory CD4+ T cells from PBMCs. As for subset: CD45RA-negative fraction. The receptors shown here come from a man younger than 35 in good health. Some clones in this sample may be carry-over from other donors' samples.

V gene TRBV18 combines with J gene TRBJ2-1; D not certain. The length of the CDR3 is 15 residues. V lost 2 bases to trimming and J lost 0 bases, with 8 bases between them. Germline V CDR1 and CDR2: KGHSH, LQKENI. The CDR3 here is CASSPARNSYNEQFF. The CDR3 DNA sequence: TGTGCCAGCTCACCAGCCAGGAACTCCTACAATGAGCAGTTCTTC.

V and J are TRBV9 and TRBJ2-1; no reliable D call. The V gene's germline CDR1 is SGDLS and CDR2 YYNGEE. This CDR3 spans 15 amino acids. Deletions cut 2 bases from V and 0 bases from J, with 9 bases between. The CDR3, as DNA: TGTGCCAGCAGCGTTGACGCCCCCTCCTACAATGAGCAGTTCTTC. Protein product: CASSVDAPSYNEQFF.

The sample holds a few counts of this clone. The V call is TRBV7-6, the J call TRBJ1-2, with 8 bases that match TRBD1. This CDR3 region has 15 residues. V lost 5 bases and J lost 0; bases outside the gene matches: 5. Per the germline V gene, CDR1 is SGHVS and CDR2 is FNYEAQ. CDR3 in amino acids: CASSPGTGTNYGYTF. The DNA of the CDR3 is TGTGCCAGCAGCCCCGGGACAGGCACTAACTATGGCTACACCTTC. The full variable domain, in which reference TRBV7-6 and TRBJ1-2 provide the parts outside the CDR3, is GAGVSQSPRYKVTKRGQDVALRCDPISGHVSLYWYRQALGQGPEFLTYFNYEAQQDKSGLPNDRFSAERPEGSISTLTIQRTEQRDSAMYRCASSPGTGTNYGYTFGSGTRLTVV.

This clone was seen more than once but under ten times. This chain joins TRBV7-9 and TRBJ1-3; maybe TRBD1 (5 bases). Germline V gene data show CDR1 as SEHNR and CDR2 as FQNEAQ (reference sequence). There are 14 residues in the CDR3. With 7 bases removed from V and 0 bases from J, the gap between germline ends came to 10 bases. The CDR3 reads CASTTGTSGNTIYF. The CDR3 coding sequence is TGTGCCAGCACCACCGGGACCTCTGGAAACACCATATATTTT.

The rearrangement joins TRBV28 to TRBJ2-7; possible D gene TRBD2, 5 bases. The CDR3 contains 16 residues. From germline, CDR1 is MDHEN and CDR2 SYDVKM. The V end was cut by 5 bases, the J end by 2 bases, with 19 bases between. This CDR3 reads CASSPPGLALTYEQYF. In DNA, the CDR3 is TGTGCCAGCAGTCCTCCGGGATTGGCCCTAACCTACGAGCAGTACTTC.

The chain carries TRBV6-1 and TRBJ1-5; 8 nucleotides match TRBD1. Germline V gives CDR1 MNHNS, CDR2 SASEGT. V was pared by 0 bases and J by 7 bases, with 5 bases of the junction left unmatched. The CDR3 is 15 amino acids. The CDR3 bases are TGTGCCAGCAGTGAAGCGCCACAGGGGGTCCAGCCCCAGCATTTT. It translates to CASSEAPQGVQPQHF.

The chain joins TRBV5-1 to TRBJ2-2; D unclear. Germline CDR1 and CDR2: SGHRS and YFSETQ. CDR3 length equals 17 residues. V lost 0 bases and J lost 0, with 12 bases in between. The CDR3: CASSLGATLTNTGELFF. The CDR3 DNA reads TGCGCCAGCAGCTTGGGGGCGACACTAACGAACACCGGGGAGCTGTTTTTT. The variable domain in full, with the rest retrieved from reference TRBV5-1 and TRBJ2-2, is KAGVTQTPRYLIKTRGQQVTLSCSPISGHRSVSWYQQTPGQGLQFLFEYFSETQRNKGNFPGRFSGRQFSNSRSEMNVSTLELGDSALYLCASSLGATLTNTGELFFGEGSRLTVL.

The V and J genes are TRBV19 and TRBJ2-1; D not resolved. V was trimmed by 3 bases and J by 2 bases, leaving 11 bases between them. The germline V gene has CDR1 LNHDA and CDR2 SQIVND (reference sequence). The CDR3 totals 15 residues. The CDR3 here is CASSILAAAYNEQFF. In DNA form, the CDR3 reads TGTGCCAGTAGTATTCTTGCGGCCGCCTACAATGAGCAGTTCTTC.

On this clone: This is likely an artifact of a read error, given a far larger clone one base away. In the same sample, other DNA sequences code for this CDR3. The chain joins TRBV30 to TRBJ1-1; D not certain. The CDR3 has 12 amino acids. Germline V gene sequence: CDR1 GTSNPN, CDR2 SVGIG (reference sequence). The CDR3 loop is CAWTKMNTEAFF. For the CDR3, the DNA is TGCGCCTGGACGAAGATGAACACTGAAGCTTTCTTT.

The chain recombines TRBV27 with TRBJ2-1; D gene ambiguous. Trimming removed 2 bases from V and 10 bases from J, with 9 bases in between. Per the germline V gene, CDR1 is MNHEY and CDR2 is SMNVEV (reference sequence). The CDR3 runs 12 residues. The DNA for the CDR3 is TGTGCCAGCAGTTTAAGCCGTGGCGAGCAGTTCTTC. Amino acid sequence: CASSLSRGEQFF.

This clone was detected once. This chain uses TRBV30 with TRBJ1-2, with D unclear. The V gene lost 4 bases and the J gene lost 8 bases, with 14 bases spanning the gap. Looked up from germline, CDR1 is GTSNPN and CDR2 is SVGIG (reference sequence). The CDR3 has 12 residues. CDR3 in DNA: TGTGCCTGGAACGGAAGAGTTCTAGGCTACACCTTC. This codes for CAWNGRVLGYTF.

At least ten counts were recorded for this clone. The chain combines TRBV7-2 with TRBJ1-4; TRBD1 matches 12 bases. The CDR3 consists of 16 residues. The V gene's germline CDR1 is SGHTA and CDR2 FQGNSA. Trimming removed 4 bases from V and 10 bases from J; junction bases left unmatched: 10. CDR3 coding DNA: TGTGCCAGCAGCTCTGGTCCCGGGACAGGGGGCGGAAAACTGTTTTTT. It codes for CASSSGPGTGGGKLFF.

The J gene is TRBJ2-3, the V gene TRBV29-1, with 10 bases aligning to TRBD2. From germline, CDR1 is SQVTM and CDR2 ANQGSEA. The length of the CDR3 is 14 residues. Trimming at V came to 3 bases and at J to 3 bases, leaving 3 bases not matched to a gene. CDR3 in DNA: TGCAGCGTTGAGAGGACTAGCGGTACAGATACGCAGTATTTT. It encodes CSVERTSGTDTQYF.

The rearrangement links TRBV7-2 to TRBJ2-5, with TRBD1 matching 7 bases. The germline V gene has CDR1 SGHTA and CDR2 FQGNSA. The CDR3 is made up of 14 amino acids. V was clipped by 1 base and J by 5 bases; unmatched bases: 4. CDR3 residues: CASSLGQGVETQYF. Here the CDR3 DNA reads TGTGCCAGCAGCTTAGGTCAGGGGGTGGAGACCCAGTACTTC.

The chain is built from TRBV9 and TRBJ2-3; 10 bases are a match to TRBD2. The CDR3 consists of 16 residues. Germline V CDR1 and CDR2: SGDLS, YYNGEE. With V trimmed by 3 bases and J by 4 bases, 8 bases remained unmatched. CDR3 amino acids: CASSGTSGPRADTQYF. In DNA form, the CDR3 reads TGTGCCAGCAGCGGGACTAGCGGACCGAGGGCAGATACGCAGTATTTT.

There are a few counts of this clone. The chain couples TRBV5-8 to TRBJ2-5, with 8 nucleotides matching TRBD2. The CDR3 sequence is 16 residues long. Trimming at V came to 6 bases and at J to 2 bases, leaving 12 bases not matched to a gene. Germline V lookup: CDR1 SGHTS, CDR2 YDEGEE. Here the CDR3 reads CASTILAGGEQETQYF. Here the CDR3 DNA reads TGTGCCAGCACCATTCTGGCGGGAGGTGAACAAGAGACCCAGTACTTC.

V gene TRBV9 combines with J gene TRBJ1-2; possible D gene TRBD1, 5 bases. Germline CDR1 SGDLS, CDR2 YYNGEE. This CDR3 has 17 residues. V lost 0 bases, J lost 3 bases, and 18 bases lay in between. Here the CDR3 reads CASSVASSAGPDYGYTF. As DNA, the CDR3 is TGTGCCAGCAGCGTAGCTAGTTCGGCAGGGCCAGACTATGGCTACACCTTC. Based on the CDR3 plus reference TRBV9 and TRBJ1-2, the full variable domain is DSGVTQTPKHLITATGQRVTLRCSPRSGDLSVYWYQQSLDQGLQFLIQYYNGEERAKGNILERFSAQQFPDLHSELNLSSLELGDSALYFCASSVASSAGPDYGYTFGSGTRLTVV.

This rearrangement joins TRBV28 to TRBJ2-4; tentatively, D is TRBD1 (5 bases). CDR3 length: 14 residues. V lost 5 bases, J lost 1 base, and 9 bases lay in between. CDR1 and CDR2 from the germline V gene are MDHEN and SYDVKM. CDR3 protein: CASSMPGAKNIQYF. DNA for the CDR3: TGTGCCAGCAGTATGCCAGGGGCCAAAAACATTCAGTACTTC. The full variable domain, completed using reference TRBV28 and TRBJ2-4, is DVKVTQSSRYLVKRTGEKVFLECVQDMDHENMFWYRQDPGLGLRLIYFSYDVKMKEKGDIPEGYSVSREKKERFSLILESASTNQTSMYLCASSMPGAKNIQYFGAGTRLSVL.

The rearrangement joins TRBV5-4 to TRBJ2-2; perhaps TRBD1 as D (5 bases). The V gene's germline CDR1 is SGHNT and CDR2 YYREEE (reference sequence). This CDR3 is built from 14 residues. V gave up 4 bases and J gave up 6 bases, with 13 bases separating them. CDR3 in amino acids: CASSDSQGSGELFF. For the CDR3, the DNA is TGTGCCAGCAGCGACAGCCAGGGCTCCGGGGAGCTGTTTTTT.

The genes are TRBV4-1 and TRBJ2-5; D may be TRBD1 or TRBD2 (5 bases each). The CDR3 runs to 19 residues. V gave up 0 bases and J gave up 5 bases, with 25 bases separating them. The V gene's germline CDR1 is MGHRA and CDR2 YSYEKL. The CDR3 spells CASSQDWLPVGRVWETQYF. The CDR3 DNA reads as TGCGCCAGCAGCCAAGACTGGCTACCCGTGGGGCGGGTATGGGAGACCCAGTACTTC.

This clone was observed a handful of times. The chain recombines TRBV27 with TRBJ2-5; D is unresolved. The CDR3 runs to 14 residues. Trimming removed 0 bases from V and 8 bases from J, with 13 bases in between. The germline V gene has CDR1 MNHEY and CDR2 SMNVEV (reference sequence). DNA of the CDR3: TGTGCCAGCAGTTTATCGGCCGGGTTTGGAACCCAGTACTTC. This sequence encodes CASSLSAGFGTQYF.

As to this clone: Other DNA sequences of this sample code for an identical CDR3. The CDR3 is CASSFGATNEKLFF. As DNA, the CDR3 is TGTGCCAGCAGTTTTGGGGCGACTAATGAAAAACTGTTTTTT. This chain uses TRBV28 with TRBJ1-4, with D maybe TRBD1 (5 bases). From germline, CDR1 is MDHEN and CDR2 SYDVKM. Trimming left V 3 bases short and J 2 bases short, with 7 bases between. The CDR3 is made up of 14 amino acids.

This clone was seen more than once but under ten times. This rearrangement joins TRBV9 to TRBJ1-2, with 7 bases identical to TRBD1. This CDR3 spans 13 amino acids. In germline, CDR1 is SGDLS, CDR2 YYNGEE. With V trimmed by 3 bases and J by 4 bases, 3 bases remained unmatched. The CDR3 bases are TGTGCCAGCAGCGAAACAGGGGTCTATGGCTACACCTTC. Translation: CASSETGVYGYTF.

The chain joins TRBV5-1 to TRBJ2-3, with a tentative D call TRBD2 (6 bases). In germline, CDR1 is SGHRS, CDR2 YFSETQ. This CDR3 comprises 16 residues. With 0 bases removed from V and 4 bases from J, the gap between germline ends came to 15 bases. CDR3 in amino acids: CASSLVGRTASDTQYF. CDR3 DNA sequence: TGCGCCAGCAGCTTGGTAGGGAGGACGGCGTCAGATACGCAGTATTTT.

In its sample, this clone was seen once. The chain links TRBV7-9 to TRBJ2-7, with D possibly being TRBD1 or TRBD2 (5 bases each). Germline V lookup: CDR1 SEHNR, CDR2 FQNEAQ (reference sequence). The CDR3 has 14 residues. The germline V and J ends were trimmed by 5 bases and 8 bases, with 19 bases remaining between them. The DNA of the CDR3 is TGTGCCAGCAGCAAAGACGGGTACGGGGCGCAGCAGTACTTC. It is translated as CASSKDGYGAQQYF.

This rearrangement joins TRBV6-1 to TRBJ2-2, with D maybe TRBD2 (5 bases). Trimming pared 0 bases from V and 3 bases from J, leaving 20 bases between. Germline CDR1 reads MNHNS; CDR2 reads SASEGT. The CDR3 is 19 residues long. CDR3 sequence: CASSEAVWASSLYTGELFF. The CDR3 DNA follows: TGTGCCAGCAGTGAAGCGGTCTGGGCTAGCAGTCTTTACACCGGGGAGCTGTTTTTT.

Concerning this clone itself: The same CDR3 arises from other DNA sequences in this sample as well. The chain combines TRBV5-1 with TRBJ1-1, with TRBD1 as a possible D gene (6 bases). This CDR3 region has 14 residues. Germline V gene lookup returns CDR1 SGHRS and CDR2 YFSETQ. Trimming removed 0 bases from V and 4 bases from J, with 10 bases in between. CDR3 region: CASSLAGGGTEAFF. Here the CDR3 DNA reads TGCGCCAGCAGCTTGGCCGGGGGCGGCACTGAAGCTTTCTTT.

This clone was seen a few times. It may be a read error: a sequence one base away is much more abundant. The chain joins TRBV4-2 to TRBJ2-2; possible D gene TRBD2, 6 bases. The CDR3 runs 15 residues. In germline, CDR1 is LGHNA, CDR2 YNFKEQ. The CDR3 nucleotides are TGTGCCAGCGGCCAAGATCACGGGAGTACCGGGGAGCTGTTTTTT. It is translated as CASGQDHGSTGELFF.

The chain links TRBV5-4 to TRBJ2-7; 9 bases are shared with TRBD2. The V segment lost 3 bases and the J segment 6 bases; nucleotides outside the gene matches: 10. The CDR3 is 15 residues long. Germline V gives CDR1 SGHNT, CDR2 YYREEE (reference sequence). This CDR3 is CASSSEGLAFGEQYF. The CDR3 DNA reads TGTGCCAGCAGCTCGGAGGGACTAGCTTTTGGCGAGCAGTACTTC.

The chain links TRBV27 to TRBJ1-1; D might be TRBD1 (5 bases). There are 16 residues in the CDR3. Germline lookup yields CDR1 MNHEY and CDR2 SMNVEV (reference sequence). Trimming took 0 bases from V and 5 from J, leaving 16 bases between them. This CDR3 is CASSLSGPRGGTEAFF. Written as DNA, the CDR3 is TGTGCCAGCAGTTTATCGGGGCCCCGGGGAGGGACTGAAGCTTTCTTT.

This clone was observed many times. This chain joins TRBV25-1 and TRBJ1-1; tentative D call: TRBD1 (6 bases). V was cut by 7 bases and J by 10 bases, with 16 bases left in between. The CDR3 has 12 residues. Germline lookup yields CDR1 MGHDK and CDR2 SYGVNS. The CDR3 is CASTGSTRGAFF. In nucleotides, the CDR3 is TGTGCCAGCACAGGGTCCACCAGGGGAGCTTTCTTT.

V is TRBV28 and J is TRBJ2-2; tentative D call: TRBD1 (5 bases). Germline assignment: CDR1 MDHEN and CDR2 SYDVKM. Trimming took off 2 bases at V and 1 base at J, with 11 bases between the two ends. This CDR3 has 16 residues. CDR3 coding DNA: TGTGCCAGCAGTTTACGACAGCAGATGAACACCGGGGAGCTGTTTTTT. It codes for CASSLRQQMNTGELFF.